Listed here is a single TCR beta chain. Its matching antigen is unknown. This sample is part of a study of shared clonotypes between healthy human individuals. Some clones are missing from TCRdb's copy, which holds only in-frame ones; the method was immunoSEQ multiplex PCR. The sample has over 700,000 clones, approximately 72% seen once; the top ten hold roughly 1.8%. Germline V gives CDR1 SQVTM, CDR2 ANQGSEA. There are 16 residues in the CDR3. V was shortened by 4 bases and J by 5 bases, with 21 bases between the two germline ends. General study findings and limits: Naive subsets usually exceeded memory subsets in estimated richness.

This receptor was obtained from a woman aged 30 to 39 in good health. The sample taken for sequencing was memory CD4+ T cells sorted from blood. Subset meaning: CD45RA-negative fraction. The rearrangement uses TRBV29-1 and TRBJ1-5; D might be TRBD1 (5 bases). This chain's CDR3 is CSVVISTGLRDQPQHF. CDR3 sequence (DNA): TGCAGCGTTGTAATCAGTACAGGATTAAGGGATCAGCCCCAGCATTTT. The entire variable domain, with the rest obtained from reference TRBV29-1 and TRBJ1-5, is as follows: SAVISQKPSRDICQRGTSLTIQCQVDSQVTMMFWYRQQPGQSLTLIATANQGSEATYESGFVIDKFPISRPNLTFSTLTVSNMSPEDSSIYLCSVVISTGLRDQPQHFGDGTRLSIL.